The 21 T cell receptor beta chains below all came from one sample that was sequenced in a study of T cells in Graves' hyperthyroidism and ophthalmopathy. RNA transcripts yielded amplified TCR beta CDR3 regions. HTBI primers drove first-round RT-PCR of the TCR CDR3. TCRdb passed the multiplex PCR reads through MiXCR, listing each CDR3 protein once. The sample consists of roughly 380,000 distinct CDR3 sequences, about 15% of them appearing once. The sample taken for sequencing was blood. The receptors were gathered from a woman aged 60-70 years with Graves' hyperthyroidism.

This chain joins TRBV5-1 and TRBJ2-7; 7 nucleotides agree with TRBD1. The junction had 12 bases not matched to a gene; V was cut back by 0 bases and J by 3 bases. The CDR3 spans 17 residues. Germline V gives CDR1 SGHRS, CDR2 YFSETQ. The CDR3 DNA follows: TGCGCCAGCAGCTTGGGGAAGGGGGCCCTTAACCTCTACGAGCAGTACTTC. This gives the protein CASSLGKGALNLYEQYF.

This clonotype occurred many times. The chain uses TRBV12-3 or TRBV12-4 and TRBJ1-3; 7 bases line up with TRBD1. This CDR3 is 14 amino acids long. The J segment lost 6 bases and the V segment lost 3 bases, leaving 5 bases of the junction unmatched. The CDR3 DNA sequence: TGTGCCAGCAGTTTGCAGGGGGGTTTAAACACCATATATTTT. Translation gives CASSLQGGLNTIYF.

The genes are TRBV27 and TRBJ2-3, with TRBD1 matching over 8 bases. This CDR3 is 14 amino acids long. The ends lost 5 bases at V and 4 bases at J; junction bases unmatched: 5. The germline V gene has CDR1 MNHEY and CDR2 SMNVEV (reference sequence). CDR3 amino acids: CASSQSRGPDTQYF. The CDR3 DNA is TGTGCCAGCAGTCAATCCAGGGGGCCAGATACGCAGTATTTT.

This clonotype turned up a few times. V gene TRBV6-2 or TRBV6-3 combines with J gene TRBJ2-3; 8 bases map to TRBD2. CDR3 size: 17 residues. The V and J ends lost 4 bases and 0 bases, in that order; junction bases with no gene match: 9. Germline loops: CDR1 MNHEY, CDR2 SVGEGT. DNA for the CDR3: TGTGCCAGCAGTTCCTTAATAGCGGGGCCCAGCACAGATACGCAGTATTTT. Translated: CASSSLIAGPSTDTQYF.

This clonotype has only a few counts. The genes are TRBV6-2 or TRBV6-3 and TRBJ2-5; TRBD1 aligns across 7 bases. CDR3 length: 14 residues. Trimming at V came to 6 bases and at J to 2 bases, leaving 6 bases not matched to a gene. The germline gives CDR1 MNHEY, CDR2 SVGEGT. CDR3 sequence reads: CASRKQGSQETQYF. DNA for the CDR3: TGTGCCAGCAGAAAACAGGGGAGTCAAGAGACCCAGTACTTC.

This clonotype was detected ten times or more. The rearrangement joins TRBV7-9 to TRBJ1-1; 7 bases are a match to TRBD1. Germline CDR1 reads SEHNR; CDR2 reads FQNEAQ (reference sequence). This CDR3 spans 16 amino acids. The V gene end was trimmed by 4 bases and the J gene end by 4 bases; junction bases not matched to a gene: 12. As DNA, the CDR3 is TGTGCCAGCAGCTGGCCGGGGCTTACAGGGGTCACTGAAGCTTTCTTT. Translating it yields CASSWPGLTGVTEAFF. Based on the CDR3 plus reference TRBV7-9 and TRBJ1-1, the full variable domain is DTGVSQNPRHKITKRGQNVTFRCDPISEHNRLYWYRQTLGQGPEFLTYFQNEAQLEKSRLLSDRFSAERPKGSFSTLEIQRTEQGDSAMYLCASSWPGLTGVTEAFFGQGTRLTVV.

This clonotype was seen repeatedly, ten times or more. The chain employs TRBV7-9 and TRBJ2-5; no definite D call. The length of the CDR3 is 15 residues. V gave up 1 base and J gave up 5 bases, with 14 bases separating them. CDR1 and CDR2 from the germline V gene are SEHNR and FQNEAQ (reference sequence). This CDR3 reads CASSLGVAPRETQYF. The DNA of the CDR3 is TGTGCCAGCAGCTTAGGCGTCGCCCCGAGGGAGACCCAGTACTTC.

The gene calls are TRBV11-3 and TRBJ2-5; D is unclear. Per germline, CDR1 SGHNT and CDR2 YENEEA. The V gene lost 0 bases and the J gene lost 13 bases, with 12 bases spanning the gap. The CDR3 contains 12 residues. CDR3: CASSLDETPPYF. CDR3 in DNA: TGTGCCAGCAGCTTAGATGAGACGCCCCCGTACTTC.

This clonotype was observed a handful of times. The chain joins TRBV27 to TRBJ1-5; maybe TRBD1 (5 bases). Trimming took 5 bases from V and 9 from J, leaving 11 bases between them. This CDR3 is built from 12 residues. In germline, CDR1 is MNHEY, CDR2 SMNVEV (reference sequence). CDR3 coding DNA: TGTGCCAGCAGTCCAACGGGACGGCCCCAGCATTTT. Protein product: CASSPTGRPQHF.

This clonotype was seen repeatedly, ten times or more. The chain recombines TRBV7-9 with TRBJ2-1, with 14 nucleotides matching TRBD2. Looked up from germline, CDR1 is SEHNR and CDR2 is FQNEAQ (reference sequence). Trimming removed 4 bases from V and 8 bases from J; junction bases left unmatched: 10. The CDR3 covers 17 residues. The CDR3 sequence: CASSSPGTSGREDEQFF. The CDR3 DNA follows: TGTGCCAGCAGCTCACCGGGGACTAGCGGGAGAGAGGATGAGCAGTTCTTC.

This clonotype was observed many times. This chain connects TRBV12-3 or TRBV12-4 to TRBJ2-7; the match to TRBD2 covers 7 bases. CDR3 length equals 15 residues. J lost 4 bases, V lost 1 base, and 7 bases had no gene match. CDR3 in DNA: TGTGCCAGCAGTTTAGGCGCCAGCGGGATATACGAGCAGTACTTC. This translates into CASSLGASGIYEQYF.

The sample holds a few counts of this clonotype. The rearrangement joins TRBV7-9 to TRBJ2-7, with D uncertain. Germline-derived CDR1 and CDR2 are SEHNR and FQNEAQ (reference sequence). This CDR3 is built from 18 residues. V was trimmed by 1 base and J by 0 bases, leaving 19 bases between them. The CDR3 reads CASSLGPQPGLSSYEQYF. The CDR3 DNA reads TGTGCCAGCAGCTTAGGGCCGCAGCCGGGCCTGAGCTCCTACGAGCAGTACTTC.

This clonotype has at least ten counts. The V gene is TRBV28, the J gene TRBJ2-1; TRBD2 is a possible D gene (6 bases). This CDR3 contains 16 residues. The V end lost 3 bases, the J end lost 5 bases, and 17 bases lay between the germline ends. Germline V gene sequence: CDR1 MDHEN, CDR2 SYDVKM. CDR3 sequence reads: CASSFTSAGLDNEQFF. DNA of the CDR3: TGTGCCAGCAGTTTTACGTCAGCGGGCCTCGACAATGAGCAGTTCTTC.

This clonotype was recorded at least ten times. The rearrangement uses TRBV7-8 and TRBJ2-1; no clear D gene. V was shortened by 3 bases and J by 9 bases, with 15 bases between the two germline ends. Looked up from germline, CDR1 is SGHVS and CDR2 is FQNEAQ. CDR3 length: 14 residues. CDR3 DNA: TGTGCCAGCAGCTTTCGGGTTCAGGCCGGTGAGCAGTTCTTC. As protein: CASSFRVQAGEQFF.

The chain links TRBV9 to TRBJ1-6, with no clear D. Germline V CDR1 and CDR2: SGDLS, YYNGEE. CDR3 length: 16 amino acids. Trimming stripped 0 bases from V and 2 bases from J, with 9 bases between. CDR3 DNA: TGTGCCAGCAGCGTAGCTGCGGGAACCTATAATTCACCCCTCCACTTT. Amino acids: CASSVAAGTYNSPLHF.

This sequence joins TRBV19 and TRBJ2-6; 7 nucleotides line up with TRBD1. V shed 5 bases and J 0 bases; nucleotides not matched to a gene: 10. The CDR3 consists of 18 residues. Germline V gives CDR1 LNHDA, CDR2 SQIVND (reference sequence). Here the CDR3 DNA reads TGTGCCAGTAGTGCCTCCAGCAGGGGGAGCTCTGGGGCCAACGTCCTGACTTTC. It yields the protein CASSASSRGSSGANVLTF.

At least ten counts were recorded for this clonotype. The chain couples TRBV5-1 to TRBJ2-1; D gene ambiguous. Germline V gives CDR1 SGHRS, CDR2 YFSETQ. The CDR3 spans 13 residues. The V end was cut by 4 bases, the J end by 9 bases, with 14 bases between. This CDR3 is CASSPTHLGEQFF. In DNA form, the CDR3 reads TGCGCCAGCAGCCCCACCCATCTCGGTGAGCAGTTCTTC. The complete variable domain, with remaining parts taken from reference TRBV5-1 and TRBJ2-1, reads KAGVTQTPRYLIKTRGQQVTLSCSPISGHRSVSWYQQTPGQGLQFLFEYFSETQRNKGNFPGRFSGRQFSNSRSEMNVSTLELGDSALYLCASSPTHLGEQFFGPGTRLTVL.

This clonotype was detected many times. The CDR3 protein is CASSSPLSGSSYEQYF. The CDR3 DNA reads TGTGCCAGCAGTAGCCCTCTGAGCGGGAGCTCCTACGAGCAGTACTTC. V is TRBV6-1 and J is TRBJ2-7; TRBD2 matches 8 bases. This CDR3 spans 16 amino acids. V lost 5 bases and J lost 0; bases outside the gene matches: 9. Germline CDR1 is MNHNS and CDR2 is SASEGT.

Ten or more counts support this clonotype. V gene TRBV12-3 or TRBV12-4 combines with J gene TRBJ1-1; unclear D gene. CDR3 size: 15 residues. The V end was cut by 3 bases, the J end by 1 base, with 12 bases between. For the CDR3, the DNA is TGTGCCAGCAGTTTGAGGGAACACTCGAACACTGAAGCTTTCTTT. Amino acids: CASSLREHSNTEAFF.

This clonotype was seen only a few times. One end of the junction fails to match germline, which may point to a read error. V usage is TRBV11-3 and J usage is TRBJ2-1; 7 positions agree with TRBD2. The CDR3 runs to 16 residues. Germline CDR1 and CDR2: SGHNT and YENEEA. The CDR3 nucleotides are TGTGCCGGCAGCTTAGTTTCACTAGCGCCCTACAATGAGCAGTTCTTC. It codes for CAGSLVSLAPYNEQFF.

This clonotype was recorded many times. The chain employs TRBV11-2 and TRBJ1-2; a possible D gene is TRBD1 (6 bases). The V gene lost 5 bases and the J gene lost 4 bases, with 11 bases spanning the gap. The CDR3 contains 13 residues. Germline CDR1 reads SGHAT; CDR2 reads FQNNGV. The CDR3 spells CASSPGGGYGYTF. The CDR3 DNA is TGTGCCAGCAGCCCGGGAGGGGGCTATGGCTACACCTTC.